Presented here are 22 T cell receptor beta chains from one specimen sequenced in a study of cytomegalovirus exposure and HLA in healthy donors. A multiplex PCR was run with 60 Vbeta primers and 13 Jbeta primers. Sequencing used immunoSEQ multiplex PCR; TCRdb keeps in-frame clones, though not all of them. The sample shows over 120,000 clones, under 90% of them seen only once. Material for sequencing was PBMCs. These receptors all come from a man between 40 and 49 years old in good health and CMV-seronegative.

The V gene is TRBV13, the J gene TRBJ2-3, with unresolved D. There are 12 residues in the CDR3. V shed 5 bases and J shed 6 bases, with 9 bases lying between them. Looked up from germline, CDR1 is PRHDT and CDR2 is FYEKMQ (reference sequence). The CDR3: CASSPQLDTQYF. Written as DNA, the CDR3 is TGTGCCAGCAGCCCCCAGTTGGATACGCAGTATTTT.

This clone counts as medium-sized. The chain couples TRBV5-6 to TRBJ1-1; D not resolved. Germline V gene sequence: CDR1 SGHDT, CDR2 YYEEEE. CDR3 size: 13 residues. Between the trimmed V and J ends, which lost 0 bases and 1 base, there was a span of 4 bases. CDR3 in DNA: TGTGCCAGCAGCTTGGCCGGGAACACTGAAGCTTTCTTT. Translation gives CASSLAGNTEAFF.

This chain joins TRBV7-6 and TRBJ2-7; 7 bases align to TRBD1. J lost 5 bases, V lost 5 bases, and 6 bases had no gene match. The CDR3 is 13 amino acids. The germline V gene encodes CDR1 SGHVS and CDR2 FNYEAQ. This CDR3 reads CASSRQGDHEQYF. The CDR3 DNA sequence: TGTGCCAGCAGCCGCCAGGGGGACCACGAGCAGTACTTC. The full variable domain, rest sourced from reference TRBV7-6 and TRBJ2-7, is GAGVSQSPRYKVTKRGQDVALRCDPISGHVSLYWYRQALGQGPEFLTYFNYEAQQDKSGLPNDRFSAERPEGSISTLTIQRTEQRDSAMYRCASSRQGDHEQYFGPGTRLTVT.

The chain recombines TRBV18 with TRBJ1-2; D might be TRBD1 (6 bases). This CDR3 contains 13 residues. The V gene lost 4 bases and the J gene lost 6 bases, with 12 bases spanning the gap. CDR1 KGHSH and CDR2 LQKENI come from the germline V gene. The CDR3 protein is CASSQGQQDGYTF. The CDR3 coding sequence is TGTGCCAGCTCACAGGGACAACAGGATGGCTACACCTTC. Variable domain in full (rest from reference TRBV18 and TRBJ1-2): NAGVMQNPRHLVRRRGQEARLRCSPMKGHSHVYWYRQLPEEGLKFMVYLQKENIIDESGMPKERFSAEFPKEGPSILRIQQVVRGDSAAYFCASSQGQQDGYTFGSGTRLTVV.

The V and J genes are TRBV6-5 and TRBJ1-6; no clear D gene. Per germline, CDR1 MNHEY and CDR2 SVGAGI. The CDR3 spans 12 residues. The ends were cut back, 10 bases at V and 9 bases at J, with 13 bases in the middle. In DNA form, the CDR3 reads TGTGCCACCTGGAGCCCTAGTTCACCCCTCCACTTT. Amino acids: CATWSPSSPLHF.

CDR3 in amino acids: CAARTSSSTDTQYF. In DNA form, the CDR3 reads TGTGCCGCAAGGACTAGCAGTAGCACAGATACGCAGTATTTT. The V gene is TRBV6-6, the J gene TRBJ2-3, with TRBD2 matching 8 bases. CDR1 MNHNY and CDR2 SVGAGI come from the germline V gene (reference sequence). This CDR3 spans 14 amino acids. Losses at the gene ends were 11 bases for V and 0 bases for J; bases not matched to a gene: 7.

V and J are TRBV6-5 and TRBJ2-1, with 8 bases matching TRBD2. The germline CDR1 and CDR2 sequences are MNHEY and SVGAGI. The ends lost 6 bases at V and 2 bases at J; junction bases unmatched: 3. This CDR3 is 14 amino acids long. CDR3 region: CASRGLGPYNEQFF. The CDR3 coding sequence is TGTGCCAGCAGGGGACTAGGCCCCTACAATGAGCAGTTCTTC.

The chain uses TRBV5-1 and TRBJ1-6; 7 bases are shared with TRBD1. The V gene's germline CDR1 is SGHRS and CDR2 YFSETQ. The ends lost 0 bases at V and 8 bases at J; junction bases unmatched: 8. There are 16 residues in the CDR3. CDR3 in amino acids: CASSLAGGQSYSPLHF. In DNA, the CDR3 is TGCGCCAGCAGCTTGGCCGGGGGACAGTCCTATTCACCCCTCCACTTT.

V gene TRBV4-1 combines with J gene TRBJ2-7; the match to TRBD1 covers 7 bases. V trimming: 4 bases; J trimming: 0 bases; junction bases outside the gene matches: 6. The V gene's germline CDR1 is MGHRA and CDR2 YSYEKL. There are 15 residues in the CDR3. The CDR3, as DNA: TGCGCCAGCAGCCCCGCTAAGGGGGCCTCCTACGAGCAGTACTTC. Translated: CASSPAKGASYEQYF.

This CDR3 is CASSAERGGPTSTDTQYF. CDR3 nucleotide sequence: TGCGCCAGCAGTGCGGAGCGGGGGGGGCCTACTAGCACAGATACGCAGTATTTT. The chain carries TRBV10-1 and TRBJ2-3; TRBD2 aligns across 10 bases. Trimming removed 4 bases from V and 0 bases from J; junction bases left unmatched: 10. This CDR3 is built from 18 residues. Germline V gives CDR1 WNHNN, CDR2 SYGVQD (reference sequence).

The CDR3 here is CASSPLDSYRSYEQYF. CDR3 in DNA: TGTGCCAGCAGTCCCCTAGACAGTTACCGCTCCTACGAGCAGTACTTC. The chain carries TRBV27 and TRBJ2-7, with a tentative D call TRBD1 (5 bases). V was pared by 5 bases and J by 0 bases, with 17 bases between. Germline V gene sequence: CDR1 MNHEY, CDR2 SMNVEV (reference sequence). The CDR3 has 16 amino acids.

The chain joins TRBV5-1 to TRBJ2-1, with D perhaps TRBD2 (7 bases). The V gene lost 3 bases and the J gene lost 8 bases, with 15 bases spanning the gap. CDR3 length: 14 residues. Germline CDR1 and CDR2: SGHRS and YFSETQ. The CDR3 loop reads CASSSVGGAYEQFF. CDR3 nucleotides: TGCGCCAGCAGCTCGGTGGGGGGGGCCTATGAGCAGTTCTTC.

The chain recombines TRBV11-2 with TRBJ1-5; TRBD1 matches at 8 bases. Germline V gives CDR1 SGHAT, CDR2 FQNNGV. Losses at the gene ends were 4 bases for V and 6 bases for J; bases not matched to a gene: 2. The CDR3 extends over 13 amino acids. CDR3 loop: CASSSGGAQPQHF. CDR3 DNA sequence: TGTGCCAGCAGCTCAGGGGGCGCTCAGCCCCAGCATTTT.

V gene TRBV5-1 combines with J gene TRBJ2-3; the D gene is possibly TRBD2 (5 bases). V was trimmed by 3 bases and J by 4 bases, leaving 6 bases between them. The CDR3 runs 12 residues. CDR1 is SGHRS, CDR2 YFSETQ, per germline. The CDR3 DNA follows: TGCGCCAGCAGCTCACTAGCAGATACGCAGTATTTT. Its protein is CASSSLADTQYF. The variable domain in full, with the rest retrieved from reference TRBV5-1 and TRBJ2-3, is KAGVTQTPRYLIKTRGQQVTLSCSPISGHRSVSWYQQTPGQGLQFLFEYFSETQRNKGNFPGRFSGRQFSNSRSEMNVSTLELGDSALYLCASSSLADTQYFGPGTRLTVL.

The chain is built from TRBV27 and TRBJ1-4; D is uncertain. The germline CDR1 and CDR2 sequences are MNHEY and SMNVEV (reference sequence). The CDR3 is made up of 15 amino acids. V lost 6 bases and J 3 bases, leaving 14 bases between the germline ends. The CDR3 region has the DNA TGTGCCAGCAGCCCTGAACCAGCGGCTAATGAAAAACTGTTTTTT. Protein: CASSPEPAANEKLFF.

On this clone itself: At one end, the junction sequence differs from germline, possibly due to a read error. This chain links TRBV5-1 with TRBJ1-2, with D tentatively TRBD1 (5 bases). The CDR3 has 14 residues. Germline V gene lookup returns CDR1 SGHRS and CDR2 YFSETQ. The CDR3 protein is CASSLGGRDYGYPF. For the CDR3, the DNA is TGCGCCAGCAGCTTGGGAGGGAGGGACTATGGCTACCCCTTC. Based on the CDR3 plus reference TRBV5-1 and TRBJ1-2, the full variable domain is KAGVTQTPRYLIKTRGQQVTLSCSPISGHRSVSWYQQTPGQGLQFLFEYFSETQRNKGNFPGRFSGRQFSNSRSEMNVSTLELGDSALYLCASSLGGRDYGYPFGSGTRLTVV.

This clone appeared a single time. The chain combines TRBV18 with TRBJ1-2; D might be TRBD1 (5 bases). Trimming pared 6 bases from V and 3 bases from J, leaving 17 bases between. Per the germline V gene, CDR1 is KGHSH and CDR2 is LQKENI. This CDR3 has 15 amino acids. The CDR3: CASSRSLEGHYGYTF. Written as DNA, the CDR3 is TGTGCCAGCTCTAGGAGCTTGGAGGGGCACTATGGCTACACCTTC.

The gene calls are TRBV16 and TRBJ1-1; D may be TRBD1 (5 bases). Germline CDR1 and CDR2: KGHSY and FQNENV. V dropped 0 bases and J dropped 3 bases, with 11 bases sitting between them. The CDR3 sequence is 15 residues long. The CDR3 region has the DNA TGTGCCAGCAGCCAATCGATTCGGGGGGACACTGAAGCTTTCTTT. Its protein product is CASSQSIRGDTEAFF. The full variable domain, rest sourced from reference TRBV16 and TRBJ1-1, is GEEVAQTPKHLVRGEGQKAKLYCAPIKGHSYVFWYQQVLKNEFKFLISFQNENVFDETGMPKERFSAKCLPNSPCSLEIQATKLEDSAVYFCASSQSIRGDTEAFFGQGTRLTVV.

This clone has just a few counts. In nucleotides, the CDR3 is TGTGCCAGCAGCTTGGCGGGACTGCGGCTCGAGACCCAGTACTTC. This codes for CASSLAGLRLETQYF. The V and J genes are TRBV5-4 and TRBJ2-5; TRBD2 might be the D (6 bases). This CDR3 has 15 amino acids. Germline CDR1 reads SGHNT; CDR2 reads YYREEE (reference sequence). V was cut by 0 bases and J by 5 bases, with 14 bases left in between.

The V gene is TRBV10-3, the J gene TRBJ1-1; possibly TRBD1 for D (5 bases). Germline values: CDR1 ENHRY, CDR2 SYGVKD. V lost 2 bases and J 1 base, leaving 11 bases between the germline ends. The CDR3 length is 15 residues. CDR3 region: CAISERGHQNTEAFF. CDR3 in DNA: TGTGCCATCAGTGAGAGGGGCCACCAGAACACTGAAGCTTTCTTT.

V and J are TRBV12-5 and TRBJ2-3, with a tentative D call TRBD2 (5 bases). V was clipped by 0 bases and J by 0 bases, with 10 bases between them. Germline CDR1 reads LGHNT; CDR2 reads FRNRAP. This CDR3 has 16 amino acids. The CDR3 loop reads CASGLVTSPSTDTQYF. For the CDR3, the DNA is TGTGCTAGTGGTTTGGTAACTAGTCCTAGCACAGATACGCAGTATTTT.

This sequence joins TRBV9 and TRBJ1-5, with D unclear. The germline V gene encodes CDR1 SGDLS and CDR2 YYNGEE. The germline V and J ends were trimmed by 0 bases and 5 bases, with 12 bases remaining between them. CDR3 length equals 15 residues. Here the CDR3 reads CASSVAGGIYQPQHF. The CDR3 DNA sequence: TGTGCCAGCAGCGTAGCGGGAGGGATTTATCAGCCCCAGCATTTT.